This TCR beta chain was sequenced during a study of blood T cell repertoires in COVID-19. Across the whole study: Samples came from the United States, Italy and Spain, spanning acute and convalescent COVID-19. T cells, B-cell-depleted T cells, or PBMCs provided the cDNA or gDNA that served as material.

This clone has only one observation. Followed longitudinally, the Seattle patients had been enrolled during active infection. The CDR3 extends over 12 amino acids. Germline V gene lookup returns CDR1 LGHNT and CDR2 FRNRAP. Deletions cut 5 bases from V and 7 bases from J, with 9 bases between. Per the original data handling: Amplifying reference gene primers gave estimates of nucleated cell counts. The repertoire was sequenced with immunoSEQ multiplex PCR; TCRdb's copy has only in-frame clones and lacks some. V and J calls and clone size are as listed in that table; D and trimming were resolved from the DNA. This sample has around 480,000 clones, with approximately 90% found just once.

The chain employs TRBV12-5 and TRBJ2-1; D might be TRBD2 (6 bases). The sequenced sample consisted of peripheral blood. This clonotype originated in a woman aged 45-65 years with COVID-19, enrolled during active disease. The chain's CDR3 is CASGPGGNEQFF. CDR3 nucleotides: TGTGCTAGTGGTCCCGGAGGGAATGAGCAGTTCTTC.